This TCR beta chain was obtained from a study of T-cell memory formation after mild COVID-19. Study-level information: The two donors had largely donor-specific TCR clusters.

As to this clonotype: Its antigen is not known.

General study results and limits: Mainly in CM and EM were contracting CD4+ clones; CD8+ were in EMRA. While clones contracting from day 15 to 85 were balanced between CD4 and CD8, later expanders leaned CD4+.

CDR1 and CDR2 from the germline V gene are MNHEY and SVGAGI. CDR3 size: 15 residues. Losses at the gene ends were 5 bases for V and 0 bases for J; bases not matched to a gene: 7. MiXCR was run by TCRdb on the 5' RACE reads, yielding one entry per CDR3 protein. The profile shows around 82,000 distinct CDR3 sequences, about 13% of them singletons. The chain carries TRBV6-5 and TRBJ2-7, with 7 bases fitting TRBD1. Material for sequencing was PBMCs or a T cell subset sorted from them (not recorded which). The receptor was derived from a man between 18 and 29 years old who had mild COVID-19 (a few samples of this study predate the infection). Cell type and time point are not known. This chain's CDR3 is CASSQDRRSSYEQYV. The CDR3 bases are TGTGCCAGCAGTCAGGACAGGAGAAGCTCCTACGAGCAGTACGTC.